These 22 T cell receptor beta chains originate from one sample sequenced in a study of T cells in women clearing cervical HPV infection. TCRdb's table, derived via immunoSEQ multiplex PCR, lists solely in-frame clones and lacks some. Here the sample table reports 20,000 to 25,000 clones. The sequenced sample was blood buffy coat. These receptors all come from a woman aged 18 to 75 with a cervical HPV16 infection that either progressed to CIN3+ or cleared (not recorded which).

With respect to this clone: The read gets to within 3 residues of the CDR3 end, and the germline J gene fills in the rest. The chain joins TRBV5-1 to TRBJ1-2, with 8 nucleotides matching TRBD1. Losses at the gene ends were 4 bases for V and 4 bases for J; bases not matched to a gene: 9. This CDR3 comprises 15 residues. CDR1 and CDR2 from the germline V gene are SGHRS and YFSETQ. The sequenced part of the CDR3 DNA is TGCGCCAGCAGCCCAGGCGGTACAGGGGGCTATGGC. Amino acids: CASSPGGTGGYG. In full, the CDR3 reads CASSPGGTGGYGYTF.

This clone is deemed medium-sized by its frequency. From the germline J gene comes the end of the CDR3, since the read stops 3 residues before it. The rearrangement links TRBV20-1 to TRBJ2-4; TRBD2 might be the D (6 bases). The CDR3 sequence is 15 residues long. CDR1 DFQATT and CDR2 SNEGSKA come from the germline V gene (reference sequence). Between the trimmed V and J ends, which lost 3 bases and 5 bases, there was a span of 17 bases. CDR3 sequence: CSASSAGQGQNIQYF. The DNA read from the CDR3 is TGCAGTGCTAGTTCGGCGGGGCAGGGACAAAACATT.

The chain's CDR3 is CASSLSGGGLSREQYF. Incomplete CDR3 DNA: TGCGCCAGCAGCTTATCCGGCGGGGGACTTTCCCGCGAG. The V gene is TRBV5-1, the J gene TRBJ2-7; 7 positions match TRBD2. Coverage ceases 3 residues before the CDR3 finishes, and the germline J gene fills in the end. Germline assignment: CDR1 SGHRS and CDR2 YFSETQ. This CDR3 region has 16 residues. V lost 2 bases to trimming and J lost 6 bases; unmatched junction nucleotides: 14. The entire variable domain, with the rest obtained from reference TRBV5-1 and TRBJ2-7, is as follows: KAGVTQTPRYLIKTRGQQVTLSCSPISGHRSVSWYQQTPGQGLQFLFEYFSETQRNKGNFPGRFSGRQFSNSRSEMNVSTLELGDSALYLCASSLSGGGLSREQYFGPGTRLTVT.

As to this clone: The CDR3 end falls 3 residues outside the read, so it is completed with the germline J gene. This chain links TRBV15 with TRBJ2-5; a weak D match, TRBD1 (7 bases). The V end lost 4 bases, the J end lost 1 base, and 13 bases lay between the germline ends. The germline V gene has CDR1 LNHNV and CDR2 YYDKDF (reference sequence). The CDR3 has 15 amino acids. The CDR3 here is CATSKFQGGQETQYF. The sequenced CDR3 bases are TGTGCCACCAGCAAGTTTCAGGGGGGCCAAGAGACC.

A remark on this clone: From the germline J gene comes the end of the CDR3, since the read stops 3 residues before it. The chain is built from TRBV6-2 or TRBV6-3 and TRBJ2-5; the D is unclear. CDR1 and CDR2 (germline): MNHEY, SVGEGT. The CDR3 has 12 amino acids. The V and J ends lost 8 bases and 1 base respectively, with 8 bases between them. CDR3 sequence: CASQDPQETQYF. The covered CDR3 bases are TGTGCCAGCCAGGATCCCCAAGAGACC.

As to this clone: The read falls 3 residues short of the CDR3 end, and the missing part is taken from the germline J gene. The rearrangement uses TRBV5-5 and TRBJ2-1, with TRBD2 identical over 9 bases. The CDR3 length is 15 residues. J was trimmed by 2 bases and V by 6 bases; bases with no gene match: 6. Germline CDR1 SGHKS, CDR2 YYEKEE (reference sequence). The CDR3 here is CASTSGLATYNEQFF. The part of the CDR3 DNA that was read is TGTGCCAGCACCTCGGGACTAGCCACCTACAATGAG. Filled out from reference TRBV5-5 and TRBJ2-1, the complete variable domain reads DAGVTQSPTHLIKTRGQQVTLRCSPISGHKSVSWYQQVLGQGPQFIFQYYEKEERGRGNFPDRFSARQFPNYSSELNVNALLLGDSALYLCASTSGLATYNEQFFGPGTRLTVL.

Regarding this clone: The CDR3 end lies 3 residues beyond the end of the read and is filled in from the germline J gene. The gene calls are TRBV6-2 or TRBV6-3 and TRBJ2-1; D is perhaps TRBD2 (6 bases). The CDR3 runs 15 residues. The germline gives CDR1 MNHEY, CDR2 SVGEGT. V gave up 4 bases and J gave up 8 bases, with 18 bases separating them. CDR3 DNA, as far as it was read: TGTGCCAGCAGTTTCTCACGCGGGATTCTCGATGAG. Translating it yields CASSFSRGILDE. From start to end, the CDR3 is CASSFSRGILDEQFF.

Details on this clone: The read terminates 3 residues ahead of where the CDR3 ends, so the germline J gene completes it. The chain employs TRBV18 and TRBJ2-4, with 7 bases matching TRBD1. The CDR3 runs 13 residues. Per germline, CDR1 KGHSH and CDR2 LQKENI. The covered CDR3 bases are TGTGCCAGCTCATATGACAGGGAGTATGGT. This translates into CASSYDREYG. The full CDR3 is CASSYDREYGQYF. Looking up the rest from reference TRBV18 and TRBJ2-4 gives the full variable domain: NAGVMQNPRHLVRRRGQEARLRCSPMKGHSHVYWYRQLPEEGLKFMVYLQKENIIDESGMPKERFSAEFPKEGPSILRIQQVVRGDSAAYFCASSYDREYGQYFGAGTRLSVL.

With respect to this clone: Sequencing ends 3 residues short of the CDR3 end; the germline J gene provides the rest. The J gene is TRBJ2-7, the V gene TRBV7-8; D remains ambiguous. V was cut by 5 bases and J by 6 bases, with 11 bases left in between. The CDR3 runs to 12 residues. Germline CDR1 and CDR2: SGHVS and FQNEAQ. Incomplete CDR3 DNA: TGTGCCAGCAGCCCCCTAGGAATCGAG. It codes for CASSPLGIE. The whole CDR3 reads CASSPLGIEQYF. Together with reference TRBV7-8 and TRBJ2-7, the CDR3 gives the full variable domain: GAGVSQSPRYKVAKRGQDVALRCDPISGHVSLFWYQQALGQGPEFLTYFQNEAQLDKSGLPSDRFFAERPEGSVSTLKIQRTQQEDSAVYLCASSPLGIEQYFGPGTRLTVT.

The CDR3 here is CASSRDRGETQYF. CDR3 DNA, as far as it was read: TGTGCCAGCAGCCGTGACAGGGGAGAGACC. The chain joins TRBV5-4 to TRBJ2-5; 8 bases align to TRBD1. The read terminates 3 residues ahead of where the CDR3 ends, so the germline J gene completes it. Unmatched junction bases numbered 3, after V lost 4 bases and J lost 4 bases. The CDR3 extends over 13 amino acids. The germline V gene has CDR1 SGHNT and CDR2 YYREEE (reference sequence).

A note on this clone: The read stops 3 residues short of the end of the CDR3; the missing end is completed from the germline J gene. The chain is built from TRBV18 and TRBJ1-1; 8 nucleotides line up with TRBD1. The CDR3 contains 14 residues. Unmatched junction bases numbered 3, after V lost 1 base and J lost 5 bases. In germline, CDR1 is KGHSH, CDR2 LQKENI. CDR3 DNA, as far as it was read: TGTGCCAGCTCACCACGAACAGGGGGAACTGAA. Translating it yields CASSPRTGGTE. The whole CDR3 reads CASSPRTGGTEAFF.

About this clone itself: One end of the junction is discordant with germline, which a read error may explain. The read ends 3 residues early relative to the CDR3; the germline J gene fills the gap. J is TRBJ2-3 and V is TRBV7-8; a possible D gene is TRBD2 (6 bases). From germline, CDR1 is SGHVS and CDR2 FQNEAQ. The CDR3 contains 15 residues. The CDR3 bases that were read are TGTGCCAACAGCCGGAGGCGGGATCCCACAGATACG. Protein product: CANSRRRDPTDT. The full-length CDR3 reads as CANSRRRDPTDTQYF.

As concerns this clone: The observed sequence ends 3 residues before the CDR3 terminus, with the missing tail filled in from the germline J gene. V usage is TRBV28 and J usage is TRBJ2-1, with D tentatively TRBD2 (6 bases). The CDR3 consists of 18 residues. Germline assignment: CDR1 MDHEN and CDR2 SYDVKM. Between the trimmed V and J ends, which lost 7 bases and 4 bases, there was a span of 26 bases. The CDR3: CASTAGYEGPLGYNEQFF. The part of the CDR3 DNA that was read is TGTGCCAGCACGGCGGGGTACGAAGGACCACTGGGTTACAATGAG.

CDR3 bases read: TGTGCCAGCAGCTTAGCACAGGGGGCATTGCAGACG. It yields the protein CASSLAQGALQT. The entire CDR3 sequence reads CASSLAQGALQTQYF. The V gene is TRBV7-2, the J gene TRBJ2-3; 9 nucleotides line up with TRBD1. The read halts 3 residues ahead of the CDR3 end, with the missing end drawn from the germline J gene. CDR1 and CDR2 from the germline V gene are SGHTA and FQGNSA. The CDR3 has 15 residues.

Points on this clone: The CDR3 extends 3 residues past the end of the read, so its final part is completed from the germline J gene. This chain links TRBV6-1 with TRBJ2-7; TRBD1 might be the D (5 bases). With 0 bases removed from V and 0 bases from J, the gap between germline ends came to 12 bases. Per germline, CDR1 MNHNS and CDR2 SASEGT. This CDR3 region has 16 residues. The CDR3 sequence is CASSEAGRVGSYEQYF. The sequenced part of the CDR3 DNA is TGTGCCAGCAGTGAAGCAGGCAGGGTCGGCTCCTACGAG.

With regard to this clone: The observed sequence ends 3 residues before the CDR3 terminus, with the missing tail filled in from the germline J gene. The chain joins TRBV7-9 to TRBJ2-7, with a possible D match to TRBD1 (6 bases). Trimming left V 4 bases short and J 6 bases short, with 10 bases between. Germline-derived CDR1 and CDR2 are SEHNR and FQNEAQ (reference sequence). This CDR3 region has 12 residues. The CDR3 spells CASSYPRGEQYF. The CDR3 DNA, read in part, is TGTGCCAGCAGCTACCCCAGGGGCGAG.

The DNA read from the CDR3 is TGTGCCAGCAGCCGATCCGGGACAGGGGGTAGGCATGAG. It specifies CASSRSGTGGRHE. The entire CDR3 sequence reads CASSRSGTGGRHEQFF. The chain combines TRBV12-3 or TRBV12-4 with TRBJ2-1; 11 positions match TRBD1. Read coverage stops 3 residues before the CDR3 terminus; the germline J gene supplies the remainder. V was clipped by 6 bases and J by 8 bases; unmatched bases: 12. The CDR3 loop spans 16 amino acids.

A note on this clone: Coverage ceases 3 residues before the CDR3 finishes, and the germline J gene fills in the end. This chain joins TRBV6-2 or TRBV6-3 and TRBJ2-5, with TRBD2 as a possible D gene (6 bases). CDR3 size: 15 residues. CDR1 and CDR2 (germline): MNHEY, SVGEGT. The DNA read from the CDR3 is TGTGCCAGCAGTTACGCAAGCGGGTGGGCGGATACC. Translating gives CASSYASGWADT. The entire CDR3 protein reads CASSYASGWADTQYF.

A word on this clone: The read falls 3 residues short of the CDR3 end, and the missing part is taken from the germline J gene. The V call is TRBV19, the J call TRBJ2-1; 9 bases agree with TRBD2. The CDR3 covers 15 residues. CDR1 and CDR2 from the germline V gene are LNHDA and SQIVND (reference sequence). The ends lost 3 bases at V and 4 bases at J; junction bases unmatched: 4. CDR3 DNA (partial): TGTGCCAGTAGTATTAGCGGGAGCGCTTACAATGAG. This codes for CASSISGSAYNE. The complete CDR3 protein is CASSISGSAYNEQFF.

Considering frequency, this clone is medium-sized. The CDR3 DNA, read in part, is TGTGCCAGCTCAAGGACTAGCCTGGAAGATACG. Encoded protein: CASSRTSLEDT. The whole CDR3 sequence is CASSRTSLEDTQYF. The J gene is TRBJ2-3, the V gene TRBV18, with 8 bases fitting TRBD2. Read data end 3 residues before the CDR3 end; the end is taken from the germline J gene. The germline gives CDR1 KGHSH, CDR2 LQKENI. The CDR3 has 14 residues. V lost 5 bases and J lost 5; bases outside the gene matches: 6.

Notes on this clone: At one of its ends the junction is not consistent with the germline gene, which may arise from a read error. The read ends 3 residues early relative to the CDR3; the germline J gene fills the gap. Other nucleotide sequences in the sample specify the same CDR3. The chain combines TRBV11-3 with TRBJ1-3, with a tentative D call TRBD1 (6 bases). The CDR3 sequence is 15 residues long. CDR1 is SGHNT and CDR2 is YENEEA in the germline V gene. The covered CDR3 bases are TGTGCCAGCAGCGCGGACAGCCGCTCTGGAAACACA. It is translated as CASSADSRSGNT. The entire CDR3 reads CASSADSRSGNTIYF.

Worth noting for this clone: The read halts 3 residues ahead of the CDR3 end, with the missing end drawn from the germline J gene. V and J are TRBV5-4 and TRBJ2-2; TRBD1 agrees at 7 bases. The CDR3 is made up of 15 amino acids. V trimming: 6 bases; J trimming: 3 bases; junction bases outside the gene matches: 8. Germline values: CDR1 SGHNT, CDR2 YYREEE (reference sequence). The CDR3 bases that were read are TGTGCCAGCACTGAACGACAGGGAGACACCGGGGAG. Encoded protein: CASTERQGDTGE. The entire CDR3 sequence reads CASTERQGDTGELFF.